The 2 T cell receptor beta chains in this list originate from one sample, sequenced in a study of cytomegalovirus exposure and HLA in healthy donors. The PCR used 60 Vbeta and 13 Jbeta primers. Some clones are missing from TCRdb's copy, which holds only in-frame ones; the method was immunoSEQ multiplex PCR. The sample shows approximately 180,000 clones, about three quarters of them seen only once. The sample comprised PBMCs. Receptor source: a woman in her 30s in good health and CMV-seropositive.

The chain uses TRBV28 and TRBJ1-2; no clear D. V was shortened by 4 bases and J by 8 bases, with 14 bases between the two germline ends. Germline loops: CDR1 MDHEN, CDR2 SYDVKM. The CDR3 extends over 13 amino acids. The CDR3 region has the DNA TGTGCCAGCAGTTCAGGCGCCCCCTGGGGCTACACCTTC. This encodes CASSSGAPWGYTF.

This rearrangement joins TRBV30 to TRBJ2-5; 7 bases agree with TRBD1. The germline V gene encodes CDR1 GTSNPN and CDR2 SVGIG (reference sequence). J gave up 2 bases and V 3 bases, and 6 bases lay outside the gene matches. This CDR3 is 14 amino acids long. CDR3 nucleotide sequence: TGTGCCTGGAGGCTTGACAGGGATCAAGAGACCCAGTACTTC. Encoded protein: CAWRLDRDQETQYF.